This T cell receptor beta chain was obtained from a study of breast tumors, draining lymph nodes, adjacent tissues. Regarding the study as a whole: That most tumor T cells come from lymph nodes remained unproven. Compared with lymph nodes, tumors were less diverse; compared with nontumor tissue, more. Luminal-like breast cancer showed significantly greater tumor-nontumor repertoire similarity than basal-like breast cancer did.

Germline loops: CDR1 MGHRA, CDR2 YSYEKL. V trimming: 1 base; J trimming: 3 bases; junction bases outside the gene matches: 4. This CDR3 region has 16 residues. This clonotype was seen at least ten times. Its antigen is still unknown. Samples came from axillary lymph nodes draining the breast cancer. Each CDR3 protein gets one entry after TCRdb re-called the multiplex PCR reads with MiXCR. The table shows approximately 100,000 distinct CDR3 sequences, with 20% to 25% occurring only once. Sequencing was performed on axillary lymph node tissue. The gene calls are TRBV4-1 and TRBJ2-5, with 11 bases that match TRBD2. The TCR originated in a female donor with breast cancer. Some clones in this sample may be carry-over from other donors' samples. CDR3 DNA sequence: TGCGCCAGCAGCCAAGGACTAGCGGGAATTAAAGAGACCCAGTACTTC. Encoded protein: CASSQGLAGIKETQYF.